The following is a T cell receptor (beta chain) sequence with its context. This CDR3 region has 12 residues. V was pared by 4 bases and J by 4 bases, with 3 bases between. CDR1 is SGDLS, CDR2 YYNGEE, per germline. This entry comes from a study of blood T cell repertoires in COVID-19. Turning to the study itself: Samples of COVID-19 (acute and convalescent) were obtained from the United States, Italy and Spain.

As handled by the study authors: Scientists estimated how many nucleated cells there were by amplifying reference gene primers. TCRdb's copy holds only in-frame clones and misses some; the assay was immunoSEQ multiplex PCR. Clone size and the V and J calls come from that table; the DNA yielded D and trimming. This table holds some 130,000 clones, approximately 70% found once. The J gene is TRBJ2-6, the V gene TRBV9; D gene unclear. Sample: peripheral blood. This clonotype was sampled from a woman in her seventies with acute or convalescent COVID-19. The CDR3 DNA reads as TGTGCCAGCAGCCTCGGGGCCAACGTCCTGACTTTC. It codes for CASSLGANVLTF.